Listed here are 15 T cell receptor beta chains from one sample, sequenced in a study of blood T cell repertoires in COVID-19. Profiled with immunoSEQ multiplex PCR; TCRdb holds only in-frame clones, not every one. The data hold around 170,000 clones, with around 83% observed a single time. The sample was peripheral blood. These receptors were collected from a woman aged 70-85 years with COVID-19, enrolled during active disease.

The V call is TRBV18, the J call TRBJ2-4; possibly TRBD1 for D (7 bases). This CDR3 spans 17 amino acids. Germline V gives CDR1 KGHSH, CDR2 LQKENI. V lost 5 bases and J 0 bases, leaving 17 bases between the germline ends. In nucleotides, the CDR3 is TGTGCCAGCTCAGCGGGACAGACTACGGAAGCCAAAAACATTCAGTACTTC. It translates to CASSAGQTTEAKNIQYF.

The V and J genes are TRBV5-1 and TRBJ2-2, with 8 bases fitting TRBD2. This CDR3 spans 15 amino acids. The J segment lost 6 bases and the V segment lost 5 bases, leaving 9 bases of the junction unmatched. Germline values: CDR1 SGHRS, CDR2 YFSETQ. The CDR3 region has the DNA TGCGCCAGCAGTCTTAGCGGGGAGGGATCCGGGGAGCTGTTTTTT. Amino acid sequence: CASSLSGEGSGELFF.

The J gene is TRBJ1-2, the V gene TRBV19, with 7 nucleotides matching TRBD1. The CDR3 has 14 amino acids. The ends lost 7 bases at V and 4 bases at J; junction bases unmatched: 9. Germline CDR1 and CDR2: LNHDA and SQIVND (reference sequence). CDR3 DNA sequence: TGTGCCAGTACCTTTAGGGACAGAAGCTATGGCTACACCTTC. Translation: CASTFRDRSYGYTF.

V gene TRBV7-9 combines with J gene TRBJ2-1, with D possibly matching TRBD1 (6 bases). Germline V gene sequence: CDR1 SEHNR, CDR2 FQNEAQ (reference sequence). Trimming left V 1 base short and J 10 bases short, with 20 bases between. The length of the CDR3 is 16 residues. The CDR3 DNA sequence: TGTGCCAGCAGCTTAGGTTACAGCGCCGGTCAGGGGGAGCAGTTCTTC. As protein: CASSLGYSAGQGEQFF.

This clone turned up a few times. The chain joins TRBV9 to TRBJ1-3, with 7 bases aligning to TRBD1. Germline V gene sequence: CDR1 SGDLS, CDR2 YYNGEE. V shed 4 bases and J 0 bases; nucleotides not matched to a gene: 16. This CDR3 is built from 19 residues. The CDR3 DNA reads as TGTGCCAGCAGCCCTAGGACAGGAAAAAAGGGCAACTCTGGAAACACCATATATTTT. Translation: CASSPRTGKKGNSGNTIYF.

V is TRBV7-8 and J is TRBJ2-1; 8 positions match TRBD2. Germline V gene sequence: CDR1 SGHVS, CDR2 FQNEAQ. With 0 bases clipped from V and 4 bases from J, the junction kept 5 bases outside the gene matches. This CDR3 region has 16 residues. CDR3 DNA: TGTGCCAGCAGCTTAGCGGGCCTAGCGGGTTACAATGAGCAGTTCTTC. Encoded protein: CASSLAGLAGYNEQFF.

V gene TRBV28 combines with J gene TRBJ2-7, with 11 bases fitting TRBD2. J lost 2 bases, V lost 8 bases, and 11 bases had no gene match. CDR3 length: 16 residues. Germline V lookup: CDR1 MDHEN, CDR2 SYDVKM. CDR3 in DNA: TGTGCCAGCGGAGACGCGGGACTAGCGGATACCTACGAGCAGTACTTC. This codes for CASGDAGLADTYEQYF.

The DNA for the CDR3 is TGTGCCAGCACCGGAGGGGGCAGGGCCCTAGGCTACACCTTC. This sequence encodes CASTGGGRALGYTF. The chain uses TRBV7-9 and TRBJ1-2; 7 nucleotides line up with TRBD1. The V segment lost 7 bases and the J segment 8 bases; nucleotides outside the gene matches: 13. The CDR3 has 14 residues. The germline V gene has CDR1 SEHNR and CDR2 FQNEAQ (reference sequence). The whole variable domain, filled in from reference TRBV7-9 and TRBJ1-2, reads DTGVSQNPRHKITKRGQNVTFRCDPISEHNRLYWYRQTLGQGPEFLTYFQNEAQLEKSRLLSDRFSAERPKGSFSTLEIQRTEQGDSAMYLCASTGGGRALGYTFGSGTRLTVV.

The CDR3 DNA follows: TGTGCCAGCAGTGAGACAGGGATTAATGGGGAGACCCAGTACTTC. The encoded protein is CASSETGINGETQYF. V usage is TRBV2 and J usage is TRBJ2-5, with 7 positions matching TRBD1. Losses at the gene ends were 3 bases for V and 5 bases for J; bases not matched to a gene: 9. The CDR3 contains 15 residues. CDR1 and CDR2 (germline): SNHLY, FYNNEI.

The genes are TRBV27 and TRBJ2-1; tentatively, D is TRBD2 (5 bases). CDR1 is MNHEY, CDR2 SMNVEV, per germline (reference sequence). The CDR3 runs 17 residues. The ends were cut back, 5 bases at V and 7 bases at J, with 24 bases in the middle. In DNA, the CDR3 is TGTGCCAGCAGTCCCTTAGGACTGGGTCGGGTACGGAATGAGCAGTTCTTC. This translates into CASSPLGLGRVRNEQFF.

This chain joins TRBV10-1 and TRBJ2-3; 8 bases are a match to TRBD1. Trimming cost V 8 bases and J 7 bases; bases outside gene matches: 14. The CDR3 sequence is 15 residues long. Looked up from germline, CDR1 is WNHNN and CDR2 is SYGVQD (reference sequence). CDR3 in DNA: TGCGCCAGCGAATCTGAGGACAGGGAGATATATACGCAGTATTTT. Its translation is CASESEDREIYTQYF.

The V gene is TRBV7-3, the J gene TRBJ1-3; D is possibly TRBD1 (6 bases). V lost 5 bases, J lost 0 bases, and 14 bases lay in between. The CDR3 extends over 16 amino acids. The germline V gene has CDR1 SGHTA and CDR2 FQGTGA. The CDR3 nucleotides read TGTGCCAGCAGCCCCAGCGGGGGCAGCTCTGGAAACACCATATATTTT. This encodes CASSPSGGSSGNTIYF.

This chain joins TRBV6-1 and TRBJ1-4; TRBD1 matches 7 bases. Trimming cost V 1 base and J 12 bases; bases outside gene matches: 5. This CDR3 region has 13 residues. Germline V gives CDR1 MNHNS, CDR2 SASEGT. CDR3 amino acids: CASSEVRTGQLFF. For the CDR3, the DNA is TGTGCCAGCAGTGAAGTTAGGACAGGTCAACTGTTTTTT.

This chain links TRBV14 with TRBJ2-2; tentative D call: TRBD2 (6 bases). V shed 1 base and J shed 0 bases, with 9 bases lying between them. This CDR3 has 16 residues. Germline loops: CDR1 SGHDN, CDR2 FVKESK. CDR3 in DNA: TGTGCCAGCAGCCAAGGGAGGGCCGCGAACACCGGGGAGCTGTTTTTT. Translated: CASSQGRAANTGELFF.

The CDR3 nucleotides read TGTGCCAGTAGTATAGAGTTTGCTTTGCGGCCGCAAGAGACCCAGTACTTC. Its protein is CASSIEFALRPQETQYF. This sequence joins TRBV19 and TRBJ2-5, with unresolved D. The CDR3 is made up of 17 amino acids. Germline-derived CDR1 and CDR2 are LNHDA and SQIVND (reference sequence). V shed 0 bases and J shed 2 bases, with 16 bases lying between them.